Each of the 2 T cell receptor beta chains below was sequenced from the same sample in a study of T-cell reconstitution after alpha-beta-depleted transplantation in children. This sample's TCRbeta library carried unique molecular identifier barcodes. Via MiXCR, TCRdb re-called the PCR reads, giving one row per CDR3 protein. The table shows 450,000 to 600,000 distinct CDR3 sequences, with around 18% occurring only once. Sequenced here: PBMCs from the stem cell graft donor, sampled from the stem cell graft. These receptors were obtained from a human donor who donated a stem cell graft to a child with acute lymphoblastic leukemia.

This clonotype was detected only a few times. The CDR3 protein is CASRTTSGSGLTTDTQYF. The CDR3 region has the DNA TGTGCCAGCAGGACAACTAGTGGATCGGGGCTAACAACAGATACGCAGTATTTT. The J gene is TRBJ2-3, the V gene TRBV28; possibly TRBD1 or TRBD2 for D (5 bases each). V lost 6 bases, J lost 3 bases, and 25 bases lay in between. The CDR3 runs 18 residues. Looked up from germline, CDR1 is MDHEN and CDR2 is SYDVKM.

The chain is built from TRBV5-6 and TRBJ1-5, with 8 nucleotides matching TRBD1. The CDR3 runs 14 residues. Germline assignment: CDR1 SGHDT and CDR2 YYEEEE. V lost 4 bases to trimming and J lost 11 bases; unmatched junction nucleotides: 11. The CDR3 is CASSIRQGSSAQHF. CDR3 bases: TGTGCCAGCAGCATCCGACAGGGGAGTTCAGCCCAGCATTTT.